This T cell receptor (beta chain) was sequenced for a study of T-cell memory formation after mild COVID-19. Study in general: TCR clusters mostly belonged to single donors. Findings and limits, study-wide: Still unconfirmed is whether the second-wave clones peaking on day 37 recognized SARS-CoV-2. CD4+ contracting clones lay mainly in CM and EM, CD8+ ones in EMRA. Among clones contracting day 15 to 85, CD4/CD8 was balanced, whereas later expanders leaned CD4+.

Per germline, CDR1 SGHAT and CDR2 FQNNGV. This CDR3 region has 15 residues. J lost 3 bases, V lost 5 bases, and 6 bases had no gene match. There are a few counts of this clonotype. The antigen remains undetermined. One entry per CDR3 protein results from TCRdb running MiXCR on the 5' RACE reads. The sample contains about 560,000 distinct CDR3 sequences, roughly 18% of which appear only once. This sequence joins TRBV11-2 and TRBJ2-1; 8 bases are a match to TRBD1. The sample comprised PBMCs or a T cell subset sorted from them (not recorded which). This TCR was sampled from an adult woman who had mild COVID-19 (a few samples of this study predate the infection). Cell type and time point are not known. CDR3 sequence: CASSLQGVYYNEQFF. The CDR3 nucleotides are TGTGCCAGCAGCCTACAGGGGGTTTACTACAATGAGCAGTTCTTC. Looking up the rest from reference TRBV11-2 and TRBJ2-1 gives the full variable domain: EAGVAQSPRYKIIEKRQSVAFWCNPISGHATLYWYQQILGQGPKLLIQFQNNGVVDDSQLPKDRFSAERLKGVDSTLKIQPAKLEDSAVYLCASSLQGVYYNEQFFGPGTRLTVL.